The clone carrying this T cell receptor (beta chain) has at least ten counts. Its matching antigen is unknown. Via MiXCR, TCRdb re-called the multiplex PCR reads, giving one row per CDR3 protein. Of about 270,000 distinct CDR3 sequences in the sample, under 35% were seen once. The source of the sample is a study of breast tumors, draining lymph nodes, adjacent tissues. Broader study findings: That most tumor T cells come from lymph nodes remained unproven. Compared with lymph nodes, tumors were less diverse; compared with nontumor tissue, more. Most tumor T cells seemingly derive from lymph node, then expand in tumor.

Samples came from axillary lymph nodes draining the breast cancer. The TCR sequence derives from a female donor with breast cancer. Some clones in this sample may be carry-over from other donors' samples. Sequenced sample: axillary lymph node tissue.

The CDR3 DNA reads TGTGCCAGCAGCTTAGCGGGGCAGGGGACCTACAATGAGCAGTTCTTC. This gives the protein CASSLAGQGTYNEQFF. J is TRBJ2-1 and V is TRBV7-2; a possible D gene is TRBD1 (6 bases). Germline lookup yields CDR1 SGHTA and CDR2 FQGNSA. Trimming left V 0 bases short and J 2 bases short, with 11 bases between. This CDR3 is 16 amino acids long.